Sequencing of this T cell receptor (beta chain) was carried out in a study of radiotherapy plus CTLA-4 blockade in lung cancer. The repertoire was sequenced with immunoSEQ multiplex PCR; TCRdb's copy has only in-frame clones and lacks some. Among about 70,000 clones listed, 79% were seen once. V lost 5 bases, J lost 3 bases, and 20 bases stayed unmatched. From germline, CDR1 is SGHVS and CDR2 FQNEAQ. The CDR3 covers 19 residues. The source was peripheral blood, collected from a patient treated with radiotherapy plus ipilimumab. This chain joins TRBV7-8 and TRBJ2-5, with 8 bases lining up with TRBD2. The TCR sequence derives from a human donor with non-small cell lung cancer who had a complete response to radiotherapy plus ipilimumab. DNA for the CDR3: TGTGCCAGCAGCCCCAACGACCCTCGGGCGGCGGGGGGCGAAGAGACCCAGTACTTC. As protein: CASSPNDPRAAGGEETQYF.